This TCR beta chain derives from a study of shared clonotypes between healthy human individuals (dated by TCRdb to 2018 to 2020). Context from the whole study: A few men and two women, aged 18 to 49 years, made up the cohort. For each donor, three plates each were used for CD4 naive and CD4 memory, two plates were used for CD8 naive, and one plate was used for CD8 memory. Blood TCR repertoires of four to six healthy adults were deeply sequenced to estimate repertoire size and the extent of clonotype sharing between individuals. Different laboratories and diverse techniques were used to prepare libraries and sequence TCR repertoires, to increase sequencing depth and limit assay-specific biases. Per donor, leukapheresis produced somewhere between about 0.9 and 10 billion PBMCs. Broader findings and caveats from the paper: Sampling was limited to blood, and TCR repertoires in tissue likely differ from TCR repertoires in blood. Because the study included only a small number of donors, the genetic and exposure-history diversity represented was limited. Naive subsets generally had larger estimated clonotype richness than memory subsets. Incomplete sequencing was indicated by rarefaction of sorted-subset datasets, despite the large sequencing depth. Compared with non-shared clonotypes, the clonotypes found in all four sorted-subset donors had higher generation probabilities. Across several donors, roughly 5% of naive CD4, 3% to 4% of naive CD8, around 2.5% of memory CD4, and roughly 0.4% of memory CD8 clonotypes were shared. Pairwise subsampling indicated that sequencing depth was expected to affect the degree of clonotype sharing among donors.

Details on this clone: Which antigen it targets is not known. No much larger clonotype is one base removed from it; base qualities were not supplied.

The donors were healthy, HIV-negative adults who had no recently reported acute infections or vaccinations. All donors were Caucasian adults living in Nashville, Tennessee, USA. CD4+ T cells were enriched by magnetic negative selection, after which naive cells were positively selected on CD45RA and the negative fraction was taken as the memory subset. Blood was collected by leukapheresis, and PBMCs were isolated by Ficoll-Histopaque density gradient centrifugation and then cryopreserved in liquid nitrogen vapor phase. Analytical flow cytometry was used to check the purity and quantity of every magnetically sorted T cell population. Each sorted fraction had its genomic DNA isolated and then quantified by UV absorbance on a Nanodrop 2000c. Using the deep immunoSEQ assay, multiplex PCR amplified TCR CDR3 regions from genomic DNA. Extracted genomic DNA from each cell subset was spread evenly across all wells of several immunoSEQ 96-well plates, with each plate serving as a replicate. For sorted subsets, around 0.2 ug genomic DNA, equal to approximately 30,000 T cell genomes, was loaded into each replicate PCR. Purified libraries were measured with a Qubit 3.0 fluorometer, size-checked on a Bioanalyzer 2100, and measured again with the KAPA Library Quantification kit. A separate single-read 150-cycle Illumina NextSeq 550 flow cell was used to sequence each immunoSEQ 96-well plate. In the original analysis: Because the immunoSEQ output included only junctional sequences and no quality scores, the filtering could not be the same as the filtering used for full-length reads. Sequences were annotated with PyIR, a Python wrapper for IgBLAST v1.9, using IMGT germline references to assign V/J genes and CDR3. Reads with weak V/J assignments (E-value above 1e-6), missing CDR3, stop codons, out-of-frame junctions, or ambiguous translated residues were removed. V3J clonotypes were defined as sequences sharing the same inferred V gene, J gene, and CDR3 amino acid sequence. To compute the percentage overlap between repertoires, the number of shared unique clonotypes was divided by the size of the smaller repertoire. RTK rarefaction, the Chao1 estimator, and Recon v2.1 estimates of unobserved clonotypes were used to assess repertoire richness. Generation probabilities for all TCRbeta clonotypes obtained by the gDNA method from a few donors were computed using OLGA. TCRdb re-hosts the immuneACCESS table, in-frame sequences only. Its copies lack some clones; in the studies checked, an unresolved V gene accounts for under half of them, and the cause for the rest is not known. That table furnishes V, J and clone size, whereas the DNA furnished D and trimming. The sample table shows over a million clones, and nearly 99% are seen once. The top ten constitute less than 0.55% of the sample.

CDR3 length: 15 amino acids, cysteine to phenylalanine. Only CDR3 DNA remains: 45 bases, in frame from the first base. Looking up the germline V gene (reference sequence) yields CDR1 SEHNR and CDR2 FQNEAQ. V is pruned by 5 bases and J by 0 bases, leaving 7 bases of the junction without a gene match. The receptor comes from a man aged 30-40 years in good health. Material: naive CD4+ T cells sorted from blood. Read against the paper, the sample's cell subset or site label means: CD45RA+ positively selected. The V gene is TRBV7-9 and the J gene is TRBJ2-7, and 7 junction bases match TRBD2. The DNA reads TGTGCCAGCAGCCTAACCGGGACTATCTCCTACGAGCAGTACTTC. The translation is CASSLTGTISYEQYF.